The next 13 T cell receptor beta chains were all read from a single sample in a study of T cells after yellow fever vaccination. MiXCR, run by TCRdb on the 5' RACE reads, gives a single entry per CDR3 protein. The sample carries under 550,000 distinct CDR3 sequences, 21% recorded once. Sequencing used PBMCs, obtained roughly 20 days after the first yellow fever vaccination. The receptors come from a man in his late teens or twenties who received the YFV17D yellow fever vaccine.

The genes are TRBV14 and TRBJ1-2; no firm D call. Germline CDR1 and CDR2: SGHDN and FVKESK. The CDR3 contains 13 residues. Trimming took off 0 bases at V and 5 bases at J, with 7 bases between the two ends. The chain's CDR3 is CASSQDFGYGYTF. CDR3 nucleotide sequence: TGTGCCAGCAGCCAAGATTTCGGTTATGGCTACACCTTC.

This sequence joins TRBV7-9 and TRBJ2-3, with TRBD2 identical over 7 bases. Germline V gene lookup returns CDR1 SEHNR and CDR2 FQNEAQ (reference sequence). This CDR3 is built from 15 residues. Trimming cost V 3 bases and J 2 bases; bases outside gene matches: 5. In DNA, the CDR3 is TGTGCCAGCAGCTTGGGAGGGCAGTTCACAGATACGCAGTATTTT. This sequence encodes CASSLGGQFTDTQYF.

The CDR3 sequence is CASSYTGGGYTF. CDR3 nucleotide sequence: TGTGCCAGCAGCTACACAGGGGGTGGCTACACCTTC. J is TRBJ1-2 and V is TRBV12-3 or TRBV12-4; 8 nucleotides agree with TRBD1. V dropped 6 bases and J dropped 7; count of bases not matched to a gene: 4. There are 12 residues in the CDR3.

The genes are TRBV5-1 and TRBJ2-1; 10 bases map to TRBD1. Losses at the gene ends were 0 bases for V and 8 bases for J; bases not matched to a gene: 5. The germline V gene encodes CDR1 SGHRS and CDR2 YFSETQ. The CDR3 length is 15 residues. The CDR3 DNA is TGCGCCAGCAGCTTGGCCGACAGGGGGCTCGATGAGCAGTTCTTC. Translation: CASSLADRGLDEQFF. Drawing the rest from reference TRBV5-1 and TRBJ2-1, the complete variable domain is KAGVTQTPRYLIKTRGQQVTLSCSPISGHRSVSWYQQTPGQGLQFLFEYFSETQRNKGNFPGRFSGRQFSNSRSEMNVSTLELGDSALYLCASSLADRGLDEQFFGPGTRLTVL.

This clonotype was detected only a few times. This chain connects TRBV25-1 to TRBJ2-1; TRBD2 agrees at 7 bases. This CDR3 has 15 amino acids. Germline lookup yields CDR1 MGHDK and CDR2 SYGVNS. Germline trimming cut 7 bases from V and 2 bases from J; bases unmatched to any gene: 8. The CDR3 nucleotides are TGTGCCAGCACGCGGGGGACCCTGACCTACAATGAGCAGTTCTTC. Translating gives CASTRGTLTYNEQFF.

This clonotype was observed a few times. In DNA form, the CDR3 reads TGTGCCAGCAGTAGGTTGTGGGGAAATCAGCCCCAGCATTTT. Protein: CASSRLWGNQPQHF. The chain recombines TRBV12-3 or TRBV12-4 with TRBJ1-5; D is ambiguous. The CDR3 extends over 14 amino acids. V was shortened by 5 bases and J by 4 bases, with 12 bases between the two germline ends.

The CDR3 spells CASSPLASGGYTGELFF. DNA of the CDR3: TGTGCCAGCAGTCCCCTGGCTAGCGGGGGATACACCGGGGAGCTGTTTTTT. The chain recombines TRBV12-3 or TRBV12-4 with TRBJ2-2; 10 bases fit TRBD2. This CDR3 is 17 amino acids long. Trimming cost V 5 bases and J 3 bases; bases outside gene matches: 9.

This clonotype was seen at least ten times. The CDR3 sequence is CASSRDTGELFF. CDR3 coding DNA: TGCGCCAGCAGCAGGGACACCGGGGAGCTGTTTTTT. The genes are TRBV5-1 and TRBJ2-2; no definite D call. The CDR3 covers 12 residues. Deletions cut 4 bases from V and 3 bases from J, with 4 bases between. Germline CDR1 and CDR2: SGHRS and YFSETQ.

Only a few counts were recorded for this clonotype. The chain is built from TRBV12-3 or TRBV12-4 and TRBJ2-1, with TRBD1 identical over 8 bases. Trimming removed 4 bases from V and 10 bases from J; junction bases left unmatched: 0. CDR3 size: 11 residues. As DNA, the CDR3 is TGTGCCAGCAGTTACAGGGGGGAGCAGTTCTTC. It yields the protein CASSYRGEQFF.

This clonotype was picked up a small number of times. The chain recombines TRBV6-1 with TRBJ2-7, with a possible D match to TRBD2 (6 bases). CDR3 length equals 16 residues. The germline CDR1 and CDR2 sequences are MNHNS and SASEGT. V was pared by 7 bases and J by 2 bases, with 21 bases between. CDR3 residues: CASKDYGRRATYEQYF. CDR3 sequence (DNA): TGTGCCAGCAAAGATTATGGCAGGAGGGCTACCTACGAGCAGTACTTC.

The V gene is TRBV20-1, the J gene TRBJ2-7; 10 bases map to TRBD2. Germline trimming cut 6 bases from V and 6 bases from J; bases unmatched to any gene: 11. CDR3 size: 14 residues. Germline CDR1 and CDR2: DFQATT and SNEGSKA (reference sequence). This CDR3 is CSALKPTSGVEQYF. CDR3 in DNA: TGCAGTGCCCTAAAGCCCACTAGCGGGGTCGAGCAGTACTTC.

The chain uses TRBV4-1 and TRBJ2-3, with D possibly TRBD1 on 6 matching bases. Germline CDR1 is MGHRA and CDR2 is YSYEKL. The CDR3 extends over 17 amino acids. Trimming stripped 1 base from V and 5 bases from J, with 19 bases between. CDR3 sequence: CASSQAPPSGVQDTQYF. The CDR3 nucleotides read TGCGCCAGCAGCCAAGCTCCTCCTTCAGGGGTTCAAGATACGCAGTATTTT.

The rearrangement links TRBV12-3 or TRBV12-4 to TRBJ2-1; 10 nucleotides match TRBD1. V lost 6 bases to trimming and J lost 8 bases; unmatched junction nucleotides: 4. The CDR3 consists of 13 residues. The CDR3 here is CASRGTGVDEQFF. For the CDR3, the DNA is TGTGCCAGCAGAGGGACAGGGGTGGATGAGCAGTTCTTC.